The present entry profiles one TCR beta chain with its context. V was pared by 4 bases and J by 3 bases, with 16 bases between. Germline values: CDR1 KGHSH, CDR2 LQKENI. The CDR3 loop spans 15 amino acids. In the source study's methods: Amplified reference gene primers provided the basis for estimating nucleated cell counts. The method was immunoSEQ multiplex PCR; TCRdb's version includes in-frame clones alone and lacks a portion of them. V and J calls and clone size are given by that table; D and trimming were obtained from the DNA. This table has about 290,000 clones, roughly 80% appearing once. The data derive from a study of blood T cell repertoires in COVID-19. About the research overall: The United States, Italy and Spain supplied acute and convalescent COVID-19 samples. T cells, B-cell-depleted T cells, or PBMCs provided the cDNA or gDNA that served as material.

This receptor was obtained from a woman between 45 and 65 years old with active or convalescent COVID-19. The chain is built from TRBV18 and TRBJ2-7, with TRBD1 as a possible D gene (6 bases). Input material: peripheral blood. Here the CDR3 DNA reads TGTGCCAGCTCACAGGAGACGGGGACACTCTACGAGCAGTACTTC. Protein product: CASSQETGTLYEQYF.